This TCR beta chain emerged from a study of patients and donors after allogeneic stem cell transplantation. TCRdb fed the RT-PCR reads into MiXCR, producing one record per CDR3 protein. The repertoire includes hundreds of thousands of distinct CDR3 sequences, about a sixth of them detected once, and around 7.2% sits in the top ten. This CDR3 is built from 11 residues. The V and J ends lost 0 bases and 6 bases respectively, with 2 bases between them. Germline V CDR1 and CDR2: GTSNPN, SVGIG (reference sequence). The receptor's source is a human donor who was either an allogeneic HSCT recipient or a stem cell or donor lymphocyte infusion donor (not recorded which). It is not recorded whose cells these are; they may come from a transplant donor. The material sequenced was blood, either unsorted or a sorted T cell fraction (not recorded which). The J gene is TRBJ2-2, the V gene TRBV30; no firm D call. CDR3: CAWSVPGELFF. The CDR3 bases are TGTGCCTGGAGTGTACCCGGGGAGCTGTTTTTT.